This T cell receptor (beta chain) derives from a study of CD8+ T cells in alopecia areata (dated by TCRdb to 2016 to 2019). Context from the whole study: To study T cell clonal expansion in alopecia areata, the researchers applied high-throughput TCRbeta sequencing to both the C3H/HeJ mouse model and human patients. Scalp tissue and sorted CD4+ and CD8+ peripheral blood T cells from patchy and totalis/universalis alopecia areata patients and from healthy controls were covered by human TCRbeta sequencing. Scalp clonality was compared among normal scalp (n=4), patchy alopecia areata scalp (n=8), and alopecia totalis/universalis scalp (n=8). The RNA source kit depended on sample type: the PAXgene miRNA kit for fixed scalp, the miRNeasy kit for PBMCs, and the RNeasy kit for mouse skin. immunoSEQ multiplex PCR using 35 Vbeta forward primers and 13 Jbeta reverse primers was used to amplify TCRbeta CDR3 regions. What the work shows at the level of the full study, not this receptor alone: TCR sequences shared between patients were less clear than in mice, possibly partly because of HLA diversity in the patient population. Compared with normal scalp, lesional scalp, particularly in alopecia totalis/universalis, had higher clonality and more expanded CD8+ clones, which suggests antigenic drive. Unlike mouse skin, which is dominated by gammadelta T cells, normal human skin has resident alphabeta T cells that are also sequenced, and this complicates analysis of the scalp TCR repertoire.

Library creation used the immunoSEQ multiplex PCR assay. RNA was extracted from all samples and reverse transcribed into cDNA as template for TCR sequencing. First-strand cDNA was synthesized using SuperScript III with a 2:1 mix of oligo-dT and random hexamers. A synthetic immune receptor repertoire was used to measure amplification bias, and any remaining bias was corrected computationally. The authors processed their data as follows. Raw reads were preprocessed for error removal, and CDR3 was defined according to IMGT conventions as running from the conserved cysteine to phenylalanine. Clonality was computed by normalizing Shannon entropy by log2 of the number of productive unique TCRs and subtracting the result from 1. Whether scalp clones were CD4 or CD8 was inferred by matching scalp TCRbeta sequences against CD4 and CD8 repertoires sorted from blood. Not all clones reach the TCRdb copy of this immuneACCESS table, which keeps in-frame sequences only. Checked studies attribute under half of the gap to unresolved V genes and leave the rest unexplained. That table furnishes V, J and clone size, whereas the DNA furnished D and trimming. Present in this sample are roughly 40,000 clones, more than 50% of which were seen just once. The top ten clonotypes cover more than 1.5% of the sample.

CD4+ cells from five biomarker-study patients were further sorted into CD25+CD127- cells. From alopecia areata patients, peripheral blood was collected along with lesional scalp punch biopsies. PBMCs were separated by density centrifugation and stained for CD3, CD4 and CD8, after which CD4+ and CD8+ T cells were sorted on a FACSAria. As part of a multicenter biomarker study, untreated alopecia areata patients were recruited. In its sample, this clone was seen a few times. Its antigen is unknown. Base quality data are lacking; no much larger clone is found one base away. Sequenced sample: CD4+ Tregs sorted from blood. The TCR comes from a human donor with alopecia areata.

In nucleotide form, the sequence is TGTGCCAGCACCATGACAGTGGCTAAGCCCCAGCATTTT. This sequence encodes CASTMTVAKPQHF. This chain joins TRBV6-6 to TRBJ1-5; the D segment could be TRBD1, given 5 matching bases. V lost 7 bases and J lost 8 bases; the stretch between them is 15 bases long. For CDR1 and CDR2, the germline V gene (reference sequence) lists MNHNY and SVGAGI. The CDR3 holds 13 amino acids from the cysteine to the phenylalanine. Only the CDR3 part of the read is kept: 39 bases, read in frame from the first base.